This T cell receptor (beta chain) derives from a study of blood T cells in healthy people across ages. Study summary: When template switching was applied, about one barcoded beta molecule was captured per two T cells.

The CDR3 has 13 residues. The V and J ends lost 3 bases and 3 bases respectively, with 9 bases between them. The V gene's germline CDR1 is SGHNT and CDR2 YYREEE (reference sequence). The second PCR ran about 6 to 11 cycles with a sample-barcoded 5' primer and J-beta primers. TCRdb reprocessed the 5' RACE reads with MiXCR, giving one entry per CDR3 protein. The sample lists approximately 700,000 distinct CDR3 sequences, around 32% occurring once. The study recruited healthy Caucasian donors from Russia who were aged about 6 to 100. Study observations and caveats: What prevented conclusive comparison of naive and antigen-experienced cells was that PBMCs were unsorted.

As regards this clonotype: What it recognizes is unknown.

Sequenced sample: blood. This sequence was found in a woman of 80 years or more in good health. This chain uses TRBV5-4 with TRBJ1-1; tentatively, D is TRBD1 (5 bases). CDR3 residues: CASSWDRYTEAFF. For the CDR3, the DNA is TGTGCCAGCAGCTGGGACCGTTACACTGAAGCTTTCTTT.